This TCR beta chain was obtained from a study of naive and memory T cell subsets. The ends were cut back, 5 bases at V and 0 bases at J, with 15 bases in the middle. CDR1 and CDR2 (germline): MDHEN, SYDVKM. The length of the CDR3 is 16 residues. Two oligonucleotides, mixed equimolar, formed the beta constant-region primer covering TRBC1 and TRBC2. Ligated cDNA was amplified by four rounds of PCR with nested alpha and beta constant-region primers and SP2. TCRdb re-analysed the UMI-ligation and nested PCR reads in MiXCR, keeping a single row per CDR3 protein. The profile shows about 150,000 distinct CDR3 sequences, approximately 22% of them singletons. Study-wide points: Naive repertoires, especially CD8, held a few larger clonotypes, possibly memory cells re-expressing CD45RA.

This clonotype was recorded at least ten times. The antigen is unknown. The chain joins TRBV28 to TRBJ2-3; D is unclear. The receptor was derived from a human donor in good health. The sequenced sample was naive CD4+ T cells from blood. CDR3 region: CASSLLVRISTDTQYF. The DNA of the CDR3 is TGTGCCAGCAGTCTCCTAGTGCGGATTAGCACAGATACGCAGTATTTT.